This TCR beta chain was captured in a study of blood T cell repertoires in COVID-19. The length of the CDR3 is 13 residues. The V segment lost 6 bases and the J segment 11 bases; nucleotides outside the gene matches: 7. CDR1 and CDR2 (germline): MNHEY, SVGAGI. Repertoires were generated with immunoSEQ multiplex PCR, while TCRdb's copy carries only in-frame clones and drops some. The sample shows about 250,000 clones, roughly 85% of them seen only once. This chain joins TRBV6-5 and TRBJ1-4; 9 nucleotides agree with TRBD1. Sequencing input: peripheral blood. This receptor was taken from a man aged 50-60 years with COVID-19, enrolled during active disease. For the CDR3, the DNA is TGTGCCAGCAGCTCGACAGGGGGTTGGAAACTGTTTTTT. It yields the protein CASSSTGGWKLFF.